The 26 T cell receptor beta chains listed next were all sequenced from one sample in a study of CD8+CD57+ T cells in acquired aplastic anemia. Genomic DNA provided the template from which TCR beta VDJ and CDR3 profiles were obtained. TCRdb independently ran MiXCR on the reads; one entry per CDR3 protein. The table records 210,000 or so distinct CDR3 sequences, about half of them present only once. The patients chosen for sequencing had shown expansion of CD8+CD57+ cells (detected by flow cytometry). Sequenced: sorted CD4+, CD8+, or CD8+CD57+ T cells (not recorded which) from PBMCs. All receptors derive from a human donor with aplastic anemia.

This clonotype was seen many times. The V gene is TRBV5-4, the J gene TRBJ2-2, with TRBD1 identical over 8 bases. The V gene's germline CDR1 is SGHNT and CDR2 YYREEE (reference sequence). This CDR3 is built from 18 residues. The V segment lost 4 bases and the J segment 4 bases; nucleotides outside the gene matches: 15. The CDR3 DNA is TGTGCCAGCAGCGCGGGGACAGGAGGCCTCACGGGCACCGGGGAGCTGTTTTTT. Encoded protein: CASSAGTGGLTGTGELFF.

This chain uses TRBV10-3 with TRBJ2-7, with TRBD1 identical over 9 bases. The DNA end is more similar to TRBJ2-5, so the J call may be wrong. The CDR3 runs to 16 residues. The germline V gene encodes CDR1 ENHRY and CDR2 SYGVKD. The CDR3 DNA is TGTGCCATCAGTGATTGGGACAGGGAACTGGGGGAGACCCAGTACTTC. Protein sequence: CAISDWDRELGETQYF.

J is TRBJ2-3 and V is TRBV11-3; 9 positions match TRBD1. The V and J ends lost 5 bases and 8 bases, in that order; junction bases with no gene match: 11. CDR1 is SGHNT and CDR2 is YENEEA in the germline V gene. CDR3 length: 15 residues. DNA of the CDR3: TGTGCCAGCAGCCCCGGGACAGGGAAGGCAGGTACGCAGTATTTT. Translated: CASSPGTGKAGTQYF.

This sequence joins TRBV5-5 and TRBJ2-7; D is tentatively TRBD1 or TRBD2 (5 bases each). V was shortened by 5 bases and J by 0 bases, with 9 bases between the two germline ends. The CDR3 extends over 13 amino acids. CDR1 and CDR2 (germline): SGHKS, YYEKEE (reference sequence). As DNA, the CDR3 is TGTGCCAGCAGAGGGACGCTCTCCTACGAGCAGTACTTC. It is translated as CASRGTLSYEQYF. Together with reference TRBV5-5 and TRBJ2-7, the CDR3 gives the full variable domain: DAGVTQSPTHLIKTRGQQVTLRCSPISGHKSVSWYQQVLGQGPQFIFQYYEKEERGRGNFPDRFSARQFPNYSSELNVNALLLGDSALYLCASRGTLSYEQYFGPGTRLTVT.

In this sample, this clonotype turned up many times. The chain joins TRBV2 to TRBJ1-5; D is unclear. The CDR3 consists of 15 residues. Germline CDR1 SNHLY, CDR2 FYNNEI. V was shortened by 6 bases and J by 2 bases, with 14 bases between the two germline ends. The CDR3 loop is CASRTEAGGNQPQHF. CDR3 DNA sequence: TGTGCCAGCAGGACGGAGGCAGGTGGCAATCAGCCCCAGCATTTT.

Comments on this clonotype: A much larger clone sits a single nucleotide away, making a read error possible. This chain connects TRBV2 to TRBJ1-1, with D unresolved. CDR1 is SNHLY, CDR2 FYNNEI, per germline. The CDR3 contains 12 residues. The CDR3 here is CAGSEGYTEAFF. The CDR3 nucleotides read TGTGCCGGCAGTGAAGGATACACTGAAGCTTTCTTT.

Turning to this clonotype: A read error may account for a junction end that differs from germline. CDR3 protein: CASSPSGGEAYNSPLHF. The CDR3 nucleotides read TGTGCCAGCAGTCCTAGCGGGGGGGAGGCCTACAATTCACCCCTCCACTTT. The chain is built from TRBV2 and TRBJ1-6; perhaps TRBD1 as D (5 bases). CDR1 and CDR2 (germline): SNHLY, FYNNEI. CDR3 length equals 17 residues.

This rearrangement joins TRBV5-1 to TRBJ2-5; 9 nucleotides line up with TRBD1. Germline CDR1 SGHRS, CDR2 YFSETQ. J gave up 4 bases and V 5 bases, and 3 bases lay outside the gene matches. There are 13 residues in the CDR3. The DNA of the CDR3 is TGCGCCAGCAGTACAGGGGGCGGAGAGACCCAGTACTTC. Its protein product is CASSTGGGETQYF.

The chain joins TRBV20-1 to TRBJ2-1; possible D gene TRBD1, 6 bases. The CDR3 runs to 15 residues. CDR1 DFQATT and CDR2 SNEGSKA come from the germline V gene (reference sequence). The germline V and J ends were trimmed by 6 bases and 1 base, with 16 bases remaining between them. DNA for the CDR3: TGCAGTGCCGAAGGTGGGCAGGGGTCCTACAATGAGCAGTTCTTC. Translation: CSAEGGQGSYNEQFF.

This clonotype has ten or more counts. The chain is built from TRBV18 and TRBJ1-6; no reliable D call. CDR1 is KGHSH and CDR2 is LQKENI in the germline V gene. Deletions cut 4 bases from V and 5 bases from J, with 6 bases between. This CDR3 is 13 amino acids long. The chain's CDR3 is CASSRMDNSPLHF. The CDR3 nucleotides are TGTGCCAGCTCACGGATGGATAATTCACCCCTCCACTTT.

This clonotype was detected many times. The rearrangement joins TRBV10-3 to TRBJ1-2; the D gene is possibly TRBD1 (6 bases). The V gene's germline CDR1 is ENHRY and CDR2 SYGVKD. V dropped 2 bases and J dropped 8 bases, with 12 bases sitting between them. The CDR3 is 13 residues long. CDR3: CAISEQQGRGYTF. DNA of the CDR3: TGTGCCATCAGTGAGCAACAGGGTCGGGGCTACACCTTC.

The chain is built from TRBV2 and TRBJ1-1; unclear D gene. The CDR3 is made up of 11 amino acids. Germline V gives CDR1 SNHLY, CDR2 FYNNEI. V was shortened by 10 bases and J by 1 base, with 7 bases between the two germline ends. CDR3 region: CATEANTEAFF. DNA for the CDR3: TGTGCCACCGAAGCGAACACTGAAGCTTTCTTT.

V usage is TRBV7-3 and J usage is TRBJ2-1; 11 bases map to TRBD2. V lost 2 bases to trimming and J lost 6 bases; unmatched junction nucleotides: 3. The germline V gene encodes CDR1 SGHTA and CDR2 FQGTGA. The CDR3 is 15 amino acids. The CDR3 is CASSLPSGGPNEQFF. The CDR3 DNA sequence: TGTGCCAGCAGCTTACCTAGCGGGGGGCCCAATGAGCAGTTCTTC.

This clonotype was seen more than once but under ten times. This sequence joins TRBV11-3 and TRBJ2-7, with TRBD1 matching 7 bases. Germline V gene data show CDR1 as SGHNT and CDR2 as YENEEA. The V gene end was trimmed by 1 base and the J gene end by 2 bases; junction bases not matched to a gene: 2. The CDR3 has 14 amino acids. As DNA, the CDR3 is TGTGCCAGCAGCTTAGGGACAGGACCCTACGAGCAGTACTTC. Encoded protein: CASSLGTGPYEQYF. Variable domain in full (rest from reference TRBV11-3 and TRBJ2-7): EAGVVQSPRYKIIEKKQPVAFWCNPISGHNTLYWYLQNLGQGPELLIRYENEEAVDDSQLPKDRFSAERLKGVDSTLKIQPAELGDSAVYLCASSLGTGPYEQYFGPGTRLTVT.

This clonotype showed up just a few times. The rearrangement joins TRBV9 to TRBJ1-2, with 8 bases lining up with TRBD1. Germline CDR1 is SGDLS and CDR2 is YYNGEE. Losses at the gene ends were 0 bases for V and 8 bases for J; bases not matched to a gene: 6. The CDR3 runs 14 residues. CDR3 residues: CASSVADRAVGYTF. CDR3 nucleotides: TGTGCCAGCAGCGTAGCGGACAGGGCGGTGGGCTACACCTTC.

The chain carries TRBV15 and TRBJ1-3, with TRBD1 as a possible D gene (6 bases). CDR1 is LNHNV and CDR2 is YYDKDF in the germline V gene (reference sequence). The ends were cut back, 9 bases at V and 7 bases at J, with 31 bases in the middle. This CDR3 comprises 18 residues. Written as DNA, the CDR3 is TGTGCCACTACCCAGGCTTTGGGCCCCACAGGGTTCTGGAACACCATATATTTT. It specifies CATTQALGPTGFWNTIYF.

In the case of this clonotype: A read error is possible here, since a much larger clone lies one base away. The chain links TRBV7-6 to TRBJ1-1; D is uncertain. The germline gives CDR1 SGHVS, CDR2 FNYEAQ. The CDR3 is made up of 17 amino acids. The CDR3 sequence is CASGLRVDAPLNTEAFF. CDR3 DNA sequence: TGTGCCAGCGGCTTACGGGTCGACGCCCCCTTGAACACTGAAGCTTTCTTT.

Of note for this clonotype: A read error may be the cause here, since a much bigger clone is one base away. The chain couples TRBV5-4 to TRBJ2-1; D is unresolved. This CDR3 is built from 15 residues. Germline CDR1 and CDR2: SGHNT and YYREEE (reference sequence). CDR3 bases: TGTGCCAGCAGCTTGTCGGGTGCCGCCTACAATGAGCAGCTCTTC. This sequence encodes CASSLSGAAYNEQLF.

This clonotype has a count of ten or more. The V gene is TRBV5-1, the J gene TRBJ2-7; a possible D gene is TRBD2 (5 bases). Per the germline V gene, CDR1 is SGHRS and CDR2 is YFSETQ. This CDR3 is built from 18 residues. Trimming removed 1 base from V and 4 bases from J, with 24 bases in between. This CDR3 reads CASSLSRDPGLMGYEQYF. CDR3 sequence (DNA): TGCGCCAGCAGCTTGTCACGGGATCCTGGCCTGATGGGTTACGAGCAGTACTTC.

Note on this clonotype: Sequence at one end of the junction differs from germline and may be a read error. The chain employs TRBV20-1 and TRBJ1-5; D uncertain. The CDR3 is 13 amino acids. CDR1 is DFQATT and CDR2 is SNEGSKA in the germline V gene (reference sequence). The DNA of the CDR3 is TGCAGTGCTAGAGGGACTTTCCAAGAGACCCAGCATTTC. It yields the protein CSARGTFQETQHF.

With respect to this clonotype: Sequence at one end of the junction differs from germline and may be a read error. The genes are TRBV2 and TRBJ1-4; D gene unclear. Germline V CDR1 and CDR2: SNHLY, FYNNEI. The CDR3 sequence is 13 residues long. The chain's CDR3 is CASRRVQIEELFF. CDR3 nucleotides: TGTGCCAGCAGGAGGGTACAGATTGAAGAACTGTTTTTT. Combining the CDR3 with reference TRBV2 and TRBJ1-4 gives the whole variable domain EPEVTQTPSHQVTQMGQEVILRCVPISNHLYFYWYRQILGQKVEFLVSFYNNEISEKSEIFDDQFSVERPDGSNFTLKIRSTKLEDSAMYFCASRRVQIEELFFGSGTQLSVL.

A word on this clonotype: An end of the junction does not agree with germline; a read error may underlie this. The rearrangement uses TRBV9 and TRBJ1-1; the D is unclear. The CDR3 sequence is 15 residues long. The V gene's germline CDR1 is SGDLS and CDR2 YYNGEE. The CDR3 bases are TGTGCCAGCAGCGTAGGTACCGAGCTGAACACTGAAGCTCTCTTT. Amino acid sequence: CASSVGTELNTEALF.

The J gene is TRBJ1-2, the V gene TRBV7-8, with D perhaps TRBD1 (5 bases). Looked up from germline, CDR1 is SGHVS and CDR2 is FQNEAQ. The CDR3 is made up of 14 amino acids. The ends were cut back, 1 base at V and 4 bases at J, with 10 bases in the middle. The CDR3 DNA follows: TGTGCCAGCAGCTTAGAAAGGGGTGGCTATGGCTACACCTTC. Translated: CASSLERGGYGYTF.

This clonotype came up many times. The chain combines TRBV7-3 with TRBJ2-1, with 8 bases identical to TRBD2. CDR1 SGHTA and CDR2 FQGTGA come from the germline V gene. V was clipped by 5 bases and J by 6 bases; unmatched bases: 6. The CDR3 has 14 amino acids. Here the CDR3 reads CASSPTSGGNEQFF. As DNA, the CDR3 is TGTGCCAGCAGCCCAACCAGCGGGGGCAATGAGCAGTTCTTC.

This clonotype has at least ten counts. The gene calls are TRBV20-1 and TRBJ1-5; a weak D match, TRBD1 (5 bases). The germline gives CDR1 DFQATT, CDR2 SNEGSKA (reference sequence). This CDR3 comprises 13 residues. The V end lost 6 bases, the J end lost 3 bases, and 12 bases lay between the germline ends. In DNA, the CDR3 is TGCAGTGCGCTGGGACCTAACAATCAGCCCCAGCATTTT. Translating it yields CSALGPNNQPQHF.

This sequence joins TRBV11-2 and TRBJ1-1; D ambiguous. Germline CDR1 and CDR2: SGHAT and FQNNGV. Trimming removed 1 base from V and 6 bases from J, with 12 bases in between. The length of the CDR3 is 14 residues. CDR3 sequence reads: CASSLVGWDPEAFF. The CDR3 region has the DNA TGTGCCAGCAGCTTAGTTGGTTGGGATCCTGAAGCTTTCTTT.